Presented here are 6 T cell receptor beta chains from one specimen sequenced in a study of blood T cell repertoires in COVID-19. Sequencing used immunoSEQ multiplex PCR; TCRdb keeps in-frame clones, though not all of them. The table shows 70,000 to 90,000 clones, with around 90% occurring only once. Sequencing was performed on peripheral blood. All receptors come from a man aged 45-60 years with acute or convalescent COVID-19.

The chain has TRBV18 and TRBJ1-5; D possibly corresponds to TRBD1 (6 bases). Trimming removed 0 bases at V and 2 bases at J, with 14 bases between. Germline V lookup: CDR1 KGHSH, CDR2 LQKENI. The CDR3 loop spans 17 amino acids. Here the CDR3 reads CASSPPLLQGGNQPQHF. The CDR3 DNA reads TGTGCCAGCTCACCACCCTTACTACAGGGTGGCAATCAGCCCCAGCATTTT.

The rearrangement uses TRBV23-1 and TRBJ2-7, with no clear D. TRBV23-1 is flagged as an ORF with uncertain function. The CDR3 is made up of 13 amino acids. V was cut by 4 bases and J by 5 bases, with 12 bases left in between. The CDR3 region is CASSPGEVHEQYF. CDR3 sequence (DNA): TGCGCCAGCAGTCCCGGCGAGGTCCACGAGCAGTACTTC.

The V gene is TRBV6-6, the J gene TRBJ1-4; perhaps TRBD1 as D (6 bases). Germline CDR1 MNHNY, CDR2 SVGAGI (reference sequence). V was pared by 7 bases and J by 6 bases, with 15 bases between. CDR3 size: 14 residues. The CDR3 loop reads CASITGGHDEKLFF. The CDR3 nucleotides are TGTGCCAGCATAACCGGGGGGCACGATGAAAAACTGTTTTTT.

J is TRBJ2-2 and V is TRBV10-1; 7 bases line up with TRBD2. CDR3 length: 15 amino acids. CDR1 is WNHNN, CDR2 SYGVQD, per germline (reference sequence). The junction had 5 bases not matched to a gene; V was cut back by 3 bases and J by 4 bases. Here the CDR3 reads CASSEFGGGTGELFF. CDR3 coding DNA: TGCGCCAGCAGTGAATTCGGCGGGGGCACCGGGGAGCTGTTTTTT.

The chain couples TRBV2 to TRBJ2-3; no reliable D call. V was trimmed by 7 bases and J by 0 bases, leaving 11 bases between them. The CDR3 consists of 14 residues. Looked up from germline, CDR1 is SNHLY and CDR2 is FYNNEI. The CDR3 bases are TGTGCCAGCACTACTCCCTATAGCACAGATACGCAGTATTTT. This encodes CASTTPYSTDTQYF.

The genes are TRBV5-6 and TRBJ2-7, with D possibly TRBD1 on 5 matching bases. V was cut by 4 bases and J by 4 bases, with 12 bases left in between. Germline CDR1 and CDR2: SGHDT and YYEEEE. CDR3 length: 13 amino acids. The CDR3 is CASSPGQYYEQYF. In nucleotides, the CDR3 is TGTGCCAGCAGCCCAGGGCAGTATTACGAGCAGTACTTC.